The 15 T cell receptor beta chains listed next were all sequenced from one sample in a study of early T cells in non-severe SARS-CoV-2 infection. A single record per CDR3 protein comes from TCRdb applying MiXCR to the 5' RACE reads. The table lists approximately 80,000 distinct CDR3 sequences, about 10% of them singletons. Sequencing used whole blood, obtained at baseline. All receptors derive from an adult who was a healthcare worker with PCR-confirmed SARS-CoV-2 infection or an uninfected control (not recorded which).

This clonotype was seen a handful of times. A read error may account for a junction end that differs from germline. This sequence joins TRBV20-1 and TRBJ2-4; the D call may be TRBD1 or TRBD2 (5 bases each). The CDR3 has 14 residues. Looked up from germline, CDR1 is DFQATT and CDR2 is SNEGSKA (reference sequence). The CDR3 protein is CSARGAGLRNIQYF. The CDR3 DNA follows: TGCAGTGCAAGAGGGGCAGGGTTGAGGAACATTCAGTACTTC.

This clonotype was counted at least ten times. This chain uses TRBV6-2 or TRBV6-3 with TRBJ2-7; maybe TRBD2 (5 bases). Per the germline V gene, CDR1 is MNHEY and CDR2 is SVGEGT. Trimming left V 0 bases short and J 5 bases short, with 11 bases between. The CDR3 has 14 amino acids. The CDR3 bases are TGTGCCAGCAGTTACTCGGGGAGTCTCAACGAGCAGTACTTC. It is translated as CASSYSGSLNEQYF.

The rearrangement uses TRBV11-2 and TRBJ2-3; 14 bases align to TRBD2. Germline trimming cut 5 bases from V and 0 bases from J; bases unmatched to any gene: 4. The germline gives CDR1 SGHAT, CDR2 FQNNGV. This CDR3 is 17 amino acids long. The CDR3: CASSMRTSGGSTDTQYF. Here the CDR3 DNA reads TGTGCCAGCAGCATGAGGACTAGCGGGGGGAGCACAGATACGCAGTATTTT.

The chain uses TRBV14 and TRBJ2-1, with 8 bases lining up with TRBD1. Germline CDR1 is SGHDN and CDR2 is FVKESK. With 3 bases clipped from V and 16 bases from J, the junction kept 14 bases outside the gene matches. This CDR3 comprises 14 residues. The CDR3 loop is CASSHGLATGVKFF. CDR3 in DNA: TGTGCCAGCAGCCATGGTCTTGCGACAGGGGTTAAATTCTTC.

The sample holds many counts of this clonotype. The J gene is TRBJ1-1, the V gene TRBV6-1, with D unclear. The CDR3 consists of 14 residues. Per germline, CDR1 MNHNS and CDR2 SASEGT. Trimming removed 6 bases at V and 1 base at J, with 12 bases between. In DNA, the CDR3 is TGTGCCAGCAGGGCTTATACAGAGAACACTGAAGCTTTCTTT. This sequence encodes CASRAYTENTEAFF.

The chain uses TRBV7-9 and TRBJ2-3; possibly TRBD1 for D (6 bases). V shed 4 bases and J shed 4 bases, with 12 bases lying between them. This CDR3 spans 14 amino acids. In germline, CDR1 is SEHNR, CDR2 FQNEAQ (reference sequence). CDR3 bases: TGTGCCAGCAGCTCGACTACAGGGTCAGATACGCAGTATTTT. This translates into CASSSTTGSDTQYF.

This clonotype was counted many times. The chain employs TRBV2 and TRBJ1-1; D is unclear. The CDR3 length is 15 residues. CDR1 and CDR2 from the germline V gene are SNHLY and FYNNEI. Trimming shortened V by 3 bases and J by 1 base, and 12 bases separated the two germline ends. CDR3 sequence (DNA): TGTGCCAGCAGTGATATGGGTCGGAGGAACACTGAAGCTTTCTTT. Translation gives CASSDMGRRNTEAFF.

The chain couples TRBV6-6 to TRBJ2-5, with a weak D call TRBD1 (5 bases). CDR3 size: 15 residues. The V end lost 2 bases, the J end lost 1 base, and 11 bases lay between the germline ends. Per germline, CDR1 MNHNY and CDR2 SVGAGI (reference sequence). This CDR3 is CASSYPTAIQETQYF. The DNA of the CDR3 is TGTGCCAGCAGTTACCCGACAGCGATCCAAGAGACCCAGTACTTC.

This clonotype was found many times. J is TRBJ2-1 and V is TRBV6-1; no reliable D call. This CDR3 comprises 15 residues. V lost 4 bases and J lost 4, with 14 bases in between. Germline values: CDR1 MNHNS, CDR2 SASEGT. CDR3 nucleotides: TGTGCCAGCAGTGTAGACTCCGGGCCTTACAATGAGCAGTTCTTC. Amino acid sequence: CASSVDSGPYNEQFF.

This rearrangement joins TRBV28 to TRBJ2-1; D is perhaps TRBD1 (5 bases). Germline assignment: CDR1 MDHEN and CDR2 SYDVKM. V gave up 7 bases and J gave up 9 bases, with 22 bases separating them. The length of the CDR3 is 15 residues. The CDR3 DNA is TGTGCCAGCAACCCCGGCTCCCAGGGAACGGGTGAGCAGTTCTTC. Its translation is CASNPGSQGTGEQFF. Filled out from reference TRBV28 and TRBJ2-1, the complete variable domain reads DVKVTQSSRYLVKRTGEKVFLECVQDMDHENMFWYRQDPGLGLRLIYFSYDVKMKEKGDIPEGYSVSREKKERFSLILESASTNQTSMYLCASNPGSQGTGEQFFGPGTRLTVL.

In its sample, this clonotype was seen a few times. The V and J genes are TRBV28 and TRBJ2-7; 7 positions match TRBD1. The V and J ends lost 2 bases and 3 bases, in that order; junction bases with no gene match: 4. In germline, CDR1 is MDHEN, CDR2 SYDVKM. The CDR3 runs 14 residues. CDR3 in DNA: TGTGCCAGCAGTTTAGGGCAGGGGGTCTACGAGCAGTACTTC. The encoded protein is CASSLGQGVYEQYF.

Relative to its sample, this clonotype is large (0.1 to 1%). The gene calls are TRBV6-2 or TRBV6-3 and TRBJ1-1; weak D call: TRBD1 (5 bases). Trimming took off 6 bases at V and 0 bases at J, with 17 bases between the two ends. Germline values: CDR1 MNHEY, CDR2 SVGEGT. This CDR3 comprises 16 residues. CDR3 in DNA: TGTGCCAGCAGCCCCGGGGACGGGATTATGAACACTGAAGCTTTCTTT. Its translation is CASSPGDGIMNTEAFF.

J is TRBJ2-2 and V is TRBV28; TRBD1 agrees at 12 bases. This CDR3 is 15 amino acids long. Germline lookup yields CDR1 MDHEN and CDR2 SYDVKM. V lost 7 bases to trimming and J lost 7 bases; unmatched junction nucleotides: 7. The CDR3 here is CASKAGDRGLGELFF. CDR3 in DNA: TGTGCCAGCAAGGCGGGGGACAGGGGGCTCGGGGAGCTGTTTTTT. The full variable domain, rest sourced from reference TRBV28 and TRBJ2-2, is DVKVTQSSRYLVKRTGEKVFLECVQDMDHENMFWYRQDPGLGLRLIYFSYDVKMKEKGDIPEGYSVSREKKERFSLILESASTNQTSMYLCASKAGDRGLGELFFGEGSRLTVL.

For the CDR3, the DNA is TGTGCCATCACAGGGGGCCCCAAGAGCGACACTGAAGCTTTCTTT. It codes for CAITGGPKSDTEAFF. This rearrangement joins TRBV10-3 to TRBJ1-1, with 8 bases that match TRBD1. CDR3 length: 15 residues. CDR1 ENHRY and CDR2 SYGVKD come from the germline V gene. The V gene end was trimmed by 7 bases and the J gene end by 3 bases; junction bases not matched to a gene: 10.

The rearrangement joins TRBV7-2 to TRBJ2-7; no clear D gene. The CDR3 spans 14 residues. Trimming removed 3 bases from V and 3 bases from J, with 12 bases in between. Germline values: CDR1 SGHTA, CDR2 FQGNSA. The CDR3 sequence is CASSFIELRYEQYF. DNA for the CDR3: TGTGCCAGCAGCTTTATCGAGCTGCGCTACGAGCAGTACTTC.